This record covers a single TCR beta chain. This clone has just one count. Its antigen is not yet known. Within one base of it there is no much larger clone, and no base qualities were kept. These data belong to a study of technical replicates of blood from a handful of donors (dated by TCRdb to 2016 to 2017). The method was the immunoSEQ multiplex PCR assay. This immuneACCESS table, as held by TCRdb, lists in-frame sequences with V and J called but not all clones. Of the missing ones, under half trace to an unresolved V gene in checked studies; the others have no known cause. The sample data list about 60,000 clones, and more than 75% of these were observed just once. Of the sample, 5% to 6.5% is held by the ten largest clones. The CDR3 measures 15 amino acids from cysteine to phenylalanine. Kept here is only the CDR3 DNA, which spans 45 bases and is read in frame from base 1. V and J are trimmed by 6 bases and 5 bases, and the gene matches miss 10 bases of the junction. The germline V gene encodes CDR1 SNHLY and CDR2 FYNNEI.

The TCR sequence derives from a human donor in good health. Some clones in this sample may be carry-over from other donors' samples. The rearrangement joined TRBV2 to TRBJ1-1, with TRBD1 identical over 9 junction bases. Sequencing input: PBMCs. The CDR3 loop reads CASRVNRGQFTEAFF. The DNA is TGTGCCAGCAGGGTTAACAGGGGGCAGTTTACTGAAGCTTTCTTT.